Sequencing of this T cell receptor (beta chain) was carried out in a study of blood T cell repertoires in COVID-19. In the study overall: Samples representing acute and convalescent COVID-19 were sourced from the United States, Italy and Spain. Nucleic acid was either cDNA or gDNA, and it came from T cells, B-cell-depleted T cells, or PBMCs.

This CDR3 region has 15 residues. Looked up from germline, CDR1 is KGHDR and CDR2 is SFDVKD. The ends lost 2 bases at V and 5 bases at J; junction bases unmatched: 3. Authors' analysis steps: Reference gene primers were amplified, and this amplification served to estimate nucleated cell counts. Sequenced by immunoSEQ multiplex PCR; TCRdb stores in-frame clones only, minus some. That table supplies the V and J calls and clone size; D and trimming were determined from the DNA. The sample lists 120,000 or so clones, around 80% occurring once. Sequenced material: peripheral blood. The chain couples TRBV24-1 to TRBJ1-4, with 8 nucleotides matching TRBD1. This TCR came from a man aged 50 or older with acute or convalescent COVID-19. The CDR3 nucleotides read TGTGCCACCAGTGATTCTAGGACAGGGAATGAAAAACTGTTTTTT. Its translation is CATSDSRTGNEKLFF.